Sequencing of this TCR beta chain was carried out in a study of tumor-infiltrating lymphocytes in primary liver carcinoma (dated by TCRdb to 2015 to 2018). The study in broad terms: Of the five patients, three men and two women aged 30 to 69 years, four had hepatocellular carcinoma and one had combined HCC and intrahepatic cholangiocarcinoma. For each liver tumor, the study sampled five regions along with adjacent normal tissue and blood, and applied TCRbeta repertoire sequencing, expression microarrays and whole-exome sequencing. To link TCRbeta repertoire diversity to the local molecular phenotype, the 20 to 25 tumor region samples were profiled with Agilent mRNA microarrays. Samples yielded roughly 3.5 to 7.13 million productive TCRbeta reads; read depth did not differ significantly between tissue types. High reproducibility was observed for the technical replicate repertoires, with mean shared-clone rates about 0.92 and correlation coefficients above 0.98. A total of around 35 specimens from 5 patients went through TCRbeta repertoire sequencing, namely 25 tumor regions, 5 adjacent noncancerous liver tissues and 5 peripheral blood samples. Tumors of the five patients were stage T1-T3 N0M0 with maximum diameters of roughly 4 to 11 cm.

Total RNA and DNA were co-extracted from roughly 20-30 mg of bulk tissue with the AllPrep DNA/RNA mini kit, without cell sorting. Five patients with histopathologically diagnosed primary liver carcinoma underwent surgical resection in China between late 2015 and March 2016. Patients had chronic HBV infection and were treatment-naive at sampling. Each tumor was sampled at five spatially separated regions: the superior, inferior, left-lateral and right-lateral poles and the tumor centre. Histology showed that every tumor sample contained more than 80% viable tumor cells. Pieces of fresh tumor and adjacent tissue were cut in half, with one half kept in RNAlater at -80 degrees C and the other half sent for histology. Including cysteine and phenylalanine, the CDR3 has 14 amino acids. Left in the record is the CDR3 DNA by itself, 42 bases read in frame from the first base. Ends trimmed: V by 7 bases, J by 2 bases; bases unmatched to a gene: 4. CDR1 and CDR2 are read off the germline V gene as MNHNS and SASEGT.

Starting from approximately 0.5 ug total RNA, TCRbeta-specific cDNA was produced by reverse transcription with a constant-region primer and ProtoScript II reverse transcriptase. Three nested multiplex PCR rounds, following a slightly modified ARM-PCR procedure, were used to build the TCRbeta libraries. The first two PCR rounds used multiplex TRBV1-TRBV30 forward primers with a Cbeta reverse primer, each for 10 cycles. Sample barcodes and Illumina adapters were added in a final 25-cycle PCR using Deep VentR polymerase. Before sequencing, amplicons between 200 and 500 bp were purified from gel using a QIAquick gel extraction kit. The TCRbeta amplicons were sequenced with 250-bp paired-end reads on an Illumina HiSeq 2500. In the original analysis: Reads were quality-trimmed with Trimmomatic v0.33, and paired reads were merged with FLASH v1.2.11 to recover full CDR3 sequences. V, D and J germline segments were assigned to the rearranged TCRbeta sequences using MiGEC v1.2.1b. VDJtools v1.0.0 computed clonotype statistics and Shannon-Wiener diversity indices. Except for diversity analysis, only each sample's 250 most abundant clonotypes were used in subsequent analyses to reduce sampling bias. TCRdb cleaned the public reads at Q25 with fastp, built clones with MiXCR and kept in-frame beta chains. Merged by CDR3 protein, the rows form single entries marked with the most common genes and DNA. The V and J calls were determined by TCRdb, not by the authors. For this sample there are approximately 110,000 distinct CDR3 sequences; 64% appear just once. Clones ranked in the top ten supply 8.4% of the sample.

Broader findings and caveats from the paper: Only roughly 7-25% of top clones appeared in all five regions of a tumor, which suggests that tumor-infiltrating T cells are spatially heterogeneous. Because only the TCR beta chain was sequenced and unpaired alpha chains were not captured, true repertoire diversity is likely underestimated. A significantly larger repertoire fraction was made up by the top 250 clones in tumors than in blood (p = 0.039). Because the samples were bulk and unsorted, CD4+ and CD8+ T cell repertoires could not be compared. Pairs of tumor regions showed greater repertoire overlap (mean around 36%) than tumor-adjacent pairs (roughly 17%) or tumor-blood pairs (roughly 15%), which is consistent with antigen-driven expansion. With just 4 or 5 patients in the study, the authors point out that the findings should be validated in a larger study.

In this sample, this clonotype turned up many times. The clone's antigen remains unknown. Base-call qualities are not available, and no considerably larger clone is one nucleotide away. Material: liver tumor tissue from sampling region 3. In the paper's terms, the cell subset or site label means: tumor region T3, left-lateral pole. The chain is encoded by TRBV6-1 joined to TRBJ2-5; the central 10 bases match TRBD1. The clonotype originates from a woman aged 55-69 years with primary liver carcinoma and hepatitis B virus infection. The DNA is TGTGCCAGCAACCGGGACAGGGGACAAGAGACCCAGTACTTC. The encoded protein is CASNRDRGQETQYF.